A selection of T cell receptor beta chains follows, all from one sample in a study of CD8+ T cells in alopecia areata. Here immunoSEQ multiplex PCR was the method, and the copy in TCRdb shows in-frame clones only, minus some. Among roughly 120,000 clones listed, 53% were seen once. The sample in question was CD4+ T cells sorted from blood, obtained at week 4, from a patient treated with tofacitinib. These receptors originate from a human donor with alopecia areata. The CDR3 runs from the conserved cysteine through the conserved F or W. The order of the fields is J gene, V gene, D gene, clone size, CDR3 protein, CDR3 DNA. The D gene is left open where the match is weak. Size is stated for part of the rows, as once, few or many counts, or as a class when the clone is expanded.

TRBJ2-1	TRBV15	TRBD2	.	CATSRDTGSGGSYNEQFF	TGTGCCACCAGCAGAGATACGGGTAGCGGGGGGTCCTACAATGAGCAGTTCTTC
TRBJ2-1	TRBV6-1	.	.	CASSEAGGAYNEQFF	TGTGCCAGCAGTGAAGCGGGCGGGGCCTACAATGAGCAGTTCTTC
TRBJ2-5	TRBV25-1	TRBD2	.	CASSDAGEETQYF	TGTGCCAGCAGTGATGCGGGAGAGGAGACCCAGTACTTC
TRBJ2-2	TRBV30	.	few	CASDGGTGELFF	TGTGCCTCCGACGGGGGCACCGGGGAGCTGTTTTTT
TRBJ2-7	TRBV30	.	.	CAWSGTTYEQYF	TGTGCCTGGAGTGGGACAACCTACGAGCAGTACTTC
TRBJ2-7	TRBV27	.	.	CASSLGGEQYF	TGTGCCAGCAGTTTAGGGGGCGAGCAGTACTTC
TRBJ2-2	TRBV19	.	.	CASNPSVNTGELFF	TGTGCCAGTAATCCTAGCGTGAACACCGGGGAGCTGTTTTTT
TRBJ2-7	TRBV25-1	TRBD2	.	CASSEPGLALSEQYF	TGTGCCAGCAGTGAACCGGGACTAGCACTCTCCGAGCAGTACTTC
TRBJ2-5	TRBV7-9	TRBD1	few	CASSSLGSRGYETQYF	TGTGCCAGCAGCTCCCTGGGTAGCAGGGGGTATGAGACCCAGTACTTC
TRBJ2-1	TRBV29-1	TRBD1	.	CSVEWNRGQVNEQFF	TGCAGCGTTGAATGGAACAGGGGGCAGGTCAATGAGCAGTTCTTC
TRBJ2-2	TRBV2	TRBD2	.	CATTGGTGELFF	TGTGCCACCACGGGAGGCACCGGGGAGCTGTTTTTT
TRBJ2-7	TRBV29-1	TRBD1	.	CSVETGVAEQYF	TGCAGCGTTGAAACAGGGGTTGCGGAGCAGTACTTC
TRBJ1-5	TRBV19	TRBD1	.	CASSIFTGGGQPQHF	TGTGCCAGTAGTATCTTTACAGGGGGCGGTCAGCCCCAGCATTTT
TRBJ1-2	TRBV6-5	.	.	CASSTPGAYGYTF	TGTGCCAGCAGTACGCCGGGGGCCTATGGCTACACCTTC
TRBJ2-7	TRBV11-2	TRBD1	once	CASSTVQGAYEQYF	TGTGCCAGCAGCACCGTACAGGGGGCCTACGAGCAGTACTTC
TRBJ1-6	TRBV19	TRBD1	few	CASKGTVYSPLHF	TGTGCCAGTAAAGGGACAGTATATTCACCCCTCCACTTT
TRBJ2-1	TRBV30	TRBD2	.	CAWGTGTSRNEQFF	TGTGCCTGGGGAACCGGGACTAGCAGGAATGAGCAGTTCTTC
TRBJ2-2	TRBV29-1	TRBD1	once	CSVFGRTGAGELFF	TGCAGCGTTTTCGGCCGGACAGGGGCCGGGGAGCTGTTTTTT
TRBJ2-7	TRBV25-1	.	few	CASSESARPSYEQYF	TGTGCCAGCAGTGAGTCGGCCCGTCCATCCTACGAGCAGTACTTC
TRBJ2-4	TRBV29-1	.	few	CSVRSDKNIQYF	TGCAGCGTCAGGAGTGACAAAAACATTCAGTACTTC
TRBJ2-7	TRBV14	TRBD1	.	CASSQGQGTYEQYF	TGTGCCAGCAGCCAGGGACAGGGGACCTACGAGCAGTACTTC
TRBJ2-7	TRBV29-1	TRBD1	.	CSVLGQGNEQYF	TGCAGCGTTCTTGGACAGGGCAACGAGCAGTACTTC
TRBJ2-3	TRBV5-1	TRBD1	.	CASSRSPTGRSTDTQYF	TGCGCCAGCAGCAGATCCCCGACAGGGCGGAGCACAGATACGCAGTATTTT
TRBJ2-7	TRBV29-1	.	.	CSVGDYEQYF	TGCAGCGTTGGTGACTACGAGCAGTACTTC
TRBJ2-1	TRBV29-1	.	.	CSVGLFFRVGEQFF	TGCAGCGTTGGTTTGTTTTTCAGGGTAGGTGAGCAGTTCTTC
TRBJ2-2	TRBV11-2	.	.	CASSPYTGELFF	TGTGCCAGCAGCCCTTACACCGGGGAGCTGTTTTTT
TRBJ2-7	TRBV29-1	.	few	CSGLRGEQYF	TGCAGCGGGCTAAGAGGAGAGCAGTACTTC
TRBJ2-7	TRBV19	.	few	CASSKTQGRVYEQYF	TGTGCCAGTAGTAAAACCCAGGGAAGGGTCTACGAGCAGTACTTC
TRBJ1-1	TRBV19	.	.	CASSIAARGNTEAFF	TGTGCCAGTAGTATAGCCGCCAGGGGAAATACTGAAGCTTTCTTT
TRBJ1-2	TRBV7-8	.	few	CASSSGGSPGGYTF	TGTGCCAGCAGCTCCGGGGGGAGTCCTGGAGGCTACACCTTC
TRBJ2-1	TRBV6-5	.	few	CASSYGRATEQFF	TGTGCCAGCAGTTACGGACGAGCGACTGAGCAGTTCTTC
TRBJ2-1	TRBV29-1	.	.	CSALRQESNEQFF	TGCAGCGCCCTACGACAGGAATCAAATGAGCAGTTCTTC
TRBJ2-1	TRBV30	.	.	CAWSSVNNEQFF	TGTGCCTGGAGTTCAGTAAACAATGAGCAGTTCTTC
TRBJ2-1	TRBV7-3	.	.	CASSPGGSLLREQFF	TGTGCCAGCAGCCCTGGGGGCAGTCTCCTAAGGGAGCAGTTCTTC
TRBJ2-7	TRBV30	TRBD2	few	CAWSTGGVREQYF	TGTGCCTGGAGTACGGGAGGAGTGCGGGAGCAGTACTTC
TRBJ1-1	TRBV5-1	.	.	CATSYGGNTEAFF	TGCGCCACCTCGTATGGGGGGAACACTGAAGCTTTCTTT
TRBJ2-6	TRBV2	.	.	CASSGGSGANVLTF	TGTGCCAGCAGTGGGGGGTCTGGGGCCAACGTCCTGACTTTC